This T cell receptor (beta chain) is from a study of T cells after yellow fever vaccination. This clonotype was seen only a few times. The CDR3 extends over 14 amino acids. Trimming took 9 bases from V and 0 from J; bases not matched to a gene: 2. The germline V gene encodes CDR1 KGHDR and CDR2 SFDVKD. TCRdb re-called the 5' RACE reads with MiXCR, one entry per CDR3 protein. The data hold some 550,000 distinct CDR3 sequences, with roughly 21% observed a single time. The origin of this receptor is a man under 40 who received the YFV17D yellow fever vaccine. The chain joins TRBV24-1 to TRBJ2-3, with 10 bases aligning to TRBD1. Sequenced material: PBMCs, taken 15 days after the yellow fever booster vaccination. This CDR3 is CATRDRGSTDTQYF. DNA of the CDR3: TGTGCCACCCGGGACAGGGGTAGCACAGATACGCAGTATTTT.